This T cell receptor (beta chain) appears in the sequencing data of a study of T cells in Graves' hyperthyroidism and ophthalmopathy. As regards this clonotype: Its antigen is not known.

Amplification of TCR beta CDR3 regions was performed using RNA transcripts as template. A first-round RT-PCR of the TCR CDR3 used the HTBI primer set. Via MiXCR, TCRdb re-called the multiplex PCR reads, giving one row per CDR3 protein. The sample carries under 650,000 distinct CDR3 sequences, about 17% recorded once. Findings and caveats of the study: Model output signaled ophthalmopathy a median around 6.9 months ahead of onset. Most thyroid-expanded clonotypes above 0.001 were also found in blood.

CDR1 and CDR2 (germline): SGHDT, YYEEEE. The junction had 10 bases not matched to a gene; V was cut back by 4 bases and J by 5 bases. The CDR3 loop spans 15 amino acids. This receptor was identified in a woman aged 25 to 39 with Graves' hyperthyroidism. Specimen: blood. This chain connects TRBV5-6 to TRBJ1-2, with 8 nucleotides matching TRBD1. This CDR3 is CASSPLGQGGYGYTF. Here the CDR3 DNA reads TGTGCCAGCAGCCCACTTGGACAGGGAGGATATGGCTACACCTTC.